What follows are 23 T cell receptor beta chains derived from one specimen sequenced in a study of a mutant IDH1 vaccine in newly diagnosed glioma. As to time point: week 47, end of study. In the vaccine, a single dose held 300 ug of the mutant IDH1 20-mer peptide, along with topical imiquimod. These receptors' targets are unknown. The protocol was immunoSEQ multiplex PCR, while the TCRdb copy is restricted to in-frame clones and leaves out a portion. Of about 56,000 clones listed, 80% to 85% are singletons. Material: PBMCs, obtained from a glioma patient whose treatment included an IDH1 peptide vaccine. The origin of the receptors is a woman between 45 and 65 years old with glioma.

The chain carries TRBV7-9 and TRBJ1-1; tentative D call: TRBD1 (6 bases). The ends were cut back, 1 base at V and 5 bases at J, with 17 bases in the middle. The CDR3 has 16 residues. The germline V gene has CDR1 SEHNR and CDR2 FQNEAQ (reference sequence). The CDR3 nucleotides are TGTGCCAGCAGCTTAGGGGGACCGACAGGCCGGACTGAAGCTTTCTTT. Its protein product is CASSLGGPTGRTEAFF.

This clone was detected a few times. This sequence joins TRBV18 and TRBJ1-5; D call uncertain. The CDR3 contains 15 residues. The V end was cut by 1 base, the J end by 0 bases, with 7 bases between. In germline, CDR1 is KGHSH, CDR2 LQKENI. The CDR3 protein is CASSPQGVSNQPQHF. The CDR3 DNA is TGTGCCAGCTCACCACAGGGAGTTAGCAATCAGCCCCAGCATTTT.

V and J are TRBV27 and TRBJ1-5; maybe TRBD1 (6 bases). CDR1 is MNHEY, CDR2 SMNVEV, per germline (reference sequence). V shed 3 bases and J shed 1 base, with 10 bases lying between them. The CDR3 is 15 amino acids. The chain's CDR3 is CASSFRGGSNQPQHF. CDR3 nucleotides: TGTGCCAGCAGTTTCAGGGGCGGAAGCAATCAGCCCCAGCATTTT.

J is TRBJ1-2 and V is TRBV2, with TRBD1 as a possible D gene (5 bases). V was cut by 6 bases and J by 0 bases, with 11 bases left in between. Germline V gives CDR1 SNHLY, CDR2 FYNNEI. CDR3 size: 14 residues. The CDR3 DNA reads as TGTGCCAGCAGGAGAGGGGTAGCTAACTATGGCTACACCTTC. This encodes CASRRGVANYGYTF.

This chain links TRBV30 with TRBJ1-6; tentative D call: TRBD1 (6 bases). The germline V gene has CDR1 GTSNPN and CDR2 SVGIG (reference sequence). Trimming left V 2 bases short and J 9 bases short, with 20 bases between. The CDR3 covers 16 residues. CDR3 residues: CAWSRRSVQGSSPLHF. The CDR3 DNA sequence: TGTGCCTGGAGTCGCCGGTCGGTACAGGGAAGTTCACCCCTCCACTTT.

V usage is TRBV6-5 and J usage is TRBJ1-5; the D is unclear. Germline-derived CDR1 and CDR2 are MNHEY and SVGAGI. Trimming cost V 5 bases and J 2 bases, with 10 bases left between them. The CDR3 has 14 residues. CDR3 protein: CASSRVLGNQPQHF. The CDR3 coding sequence is TGTGCCAGCAGTCGGGTCCTGGGCAATCAGCCCCAGCATTTT.

Here the CDR3 reads CSARLETQYF. In DNA form, the CDR3 reads TGCAGTGCTAGATTGGAGACCCAGTACTTC. The chain joins TRBV20-1 to TRBJ2-5; D ambiguous. This CDR3 has 10 residues. Trimming removed 2 bases at V and 5 bases at J, with 3 bases between. Per germline, CDR1 DFQATT and CDR2 SNEGSKA (reference sequence).

The rearrangement uses TRBV27 and TRBJ2-1; D not certain. This CDR3 is built from 15 residues. The germline V and J ends were trimmed by 4 bases and 10 bases, with 20 bases remaining between them. Germline lookup yields CDR1 MNHEY and CDR2 SMNVEV (reference sequence). CDR3: CASSWVGQALGEQFF. The CDR3 DNA reads TGTGCCAGCAGTTGGGTTGGGCAAGCCTTGGGGGAGCAGTTCTTC.

J is TRBJ1-1 and V is TRBV11-3; 9 bases match TRBD1. Unmatched junction bases numbered 9, after V lost 2 bases and J lost 11 bases. The CDR3 contains 14 residues. CDR1 and CDR2 from the germline V gene are SGHNT and YENEEA. The CDR3, as DNA: TGTGCCAGCAGCTTAACCCGGGACAGGGTTTGGGCTTTCTTT. Translated, it gives CASSLTRDRVWAFF.

The rearrangement joins TRBV7-9 to TRBJ1-1, with D uncertain. Deletions cut 3 bases from V and 0 bases from J, with 11 bases between. The CDR3 sequence is 15 residues long. Germline V gives CDR1 SEHNR, CDR2 FQNEAQ (reference sequence). CDR3 sequence (DNA): TGTGCCAGCAGCTTGGATAACGGACTGAACACTGAAGCTTTCTTT. It yields the protein CASSLDNGLNTEAFF.

The chain has TRBV7-3 and TRBJ2-7; D may be TRBD1 or TRBD2 (5 bases each). CDR3 length equals 16 residues. With 4 bases removed from V and 3 bases from J, the gap between germline ends came to 19 bases. In germline, CDR1 is SGHTA, CDR2 FQGTGA. The DNA for the CDR3 is TGTGCCAGCAGCTCGGGGTCCCGGGACGGACGCTACGAGCAGTACTTC. Its protein product is CASSSGSRDGRYEQYF.

V and J are TRBV5-1 and TRBJ2-7; tentatively, D is TRBD1 (6 bases). The length of the CDR3 is 15 residues. In germline, CDR1 is SGHRS, CDR2 YFSETQ. Trimming took 0 bases from V and 7 from J, leaving 17 bases between them. The CDR3 DNA reads TGCGCCAGCAGCTTGGCTGGGACACCAGGGGAAGAGCAGTACTTC. Protein sequence: CASSLAGTPGEEQYF. The full variable domain, completed using reference TRBV5-1 and TRBJ2-7, is KAGVTQTPRYLIKTRGQQVTLSCSPISGHRSVSWYQQTPGQGLQFLFEYFSETQRNKGNFPGRFSGRQFSNSRSEMNVSTLELGDSALYLCASSLAGTPGEEQYFGPGTRLTVT.

This clone occurred once. The CDR3 loop reads CASSDYPGQVNYNEQFF. In DNA, the CDR3 is TGCGCCAGCAGCGACTACCCAGGGCAGGTAAATTACAATGAGCAGTTCTTC. J is TRBJ2-1 and V is TRBV4-1; D is perhaps TRBD1 or TRBD2 (5 bases each). The CDR3 is 17 residues long. Trimming shortened V by 5 bases and J by 4 bases, and 21 bases separated the two germline ends. The germline V gene has CDR1 MGHRA and CDR2 YSYEKL.

CDR3 coding DNA: TGTGCCAGCAGTTCCAGGGGGCGCGGAAATTCACCCCTCCACTTT. The encoded protein is CASSSRGRGNSPLHF. The chain combines TRBV6-5 with TRBJ1-6; 8 nucleotides line up with TRBD1. J lost 7 bases, V lost 4 bases, and 6 bases had no gene match. CDR1 MNHEY and CDR2 SVGAGI come from the germline V gene. The CDR3 has 15 amino acids.

This clone occurred once. V usage is TRBV29-1 and J usage is TRBJ1-2; TRBD1 might be the D (5 bases). V lost 1 base and J lost 2, with 14 bases in between. In germline, CDR1 is SQVTM, CDR2 ANQGSEA. The CDR3 is 15 amino acids. This CDR3 is CSVEGVWEGNYGYTF. Here the CDR3 DNA reads TGCAGCGTTGAAGGTGTGTGGGAGGGGAACTATGGCTACACCTTC.

The CDR3 region has the DNA TGTGCCAGCAGCCCCGGACCGGTAAACGAAAAACTGTTTTTT. The encoded protein is CASSPGPVNEKLFF. The chain recombines TRBV14 with TRBJ1-4; D ambiguous. V was clipped by 4 bases and J by 8 bases, with 14 bases between them. This CDR3 is 14 amino acids long. CDR1 is SGHDN, CDR2 FVKESK, per germline.

The genes are TRBV28 and TRBJ1-2; the D gene is possibly TRBD1 (6 bases). Germline loops: CDR1 MDHEN, CDR2 SYDVKM. The CDR3 is made up of 15 amino acids. Trimming cost V 1 base and J 6 bases, with 15 bases left between them. The CDR3 here is CASSLSGRGTDGYTF. In DNA, the CDR3 is TGTGCCAGCAGTTTATCGGGCAGGGGCACGGATGGCTACACCTTC.

The chain links TRBV28 to TRBJ2-4; D is undetermined. This CDR3 comprises 16 residues. Germline CDR1 MDHEN, CDR2 SYDVKM. Trimming took off 2 bases at V and 3 bases at J, with 14 bases between the two ends. In nucleotides, the CDR3 is TGTGCCAGCAGTTTACGACAAGGCAGTGGCAAAAACATTCAGTACTTC. This translates into CASSLRQGSGKNIQYF. Based on the CDR3 plus reference TRBV28 and TRBJ2-4, the full variable domain is DVKVTQSSRYLVKRTGEKVFLECVQDMDHENMFWYRQDPGLGLRLIYFSYDVKMKEKGDIPEGYSVSREKKERFSLILESASTNQTSMYLCASSLRQGSGKNIQYFGAGTRLSVL.

V and J are TRBV7-2 and TRBJ1-2; the D is unclear. Germline V gives CDR1 SGHTA, CDR2 FQGNSA. The CDR3 totals 12 residues. Trimming left V 2 bases short and J 3 bases short, with 4 bases between. CDR3 residues: CASSLSYYGYTF. The CDR3 nucleotides read TGTGCCAGCAGCTTATCGTACTATGGCTACACCTTC.

The V gene is TRBV19, the J gene TRBJ2-7; 9 bases are shared with TRBD2. V shed 3 bases, J shed 4 bases, and the junction held 7 bases outside the gene matches. Germline CDR1 and CDR2: LNHDA and SQIVND (reference sequence). This CDR3 contains 15 residues. The CDR3 bases are TGTGCCAGTAGTATCCTTAATAGCGGGGGATACGAGCAGTACTTC. Translation gives CASSILNSGGYEQYF.

This sequence joins TRBV14 and TRBJ2-2; no definite D call. The CDR3 consists of 15 residues. Trimming took 4 bases from V and 1 from J, leaving 10 bases between them. In germline, CDR1 is SGHDN, CDR2 FVKESK. The CDR3 loop is CASSPRAKNTGELFF. CDR3 DNA: TGTGCCAGCAGCCCCCGGGCCAAGAACACCGGGGAGCTGTTTTTT.

As regards this clone: A junction end diverges from the germline sequence, so it may reflect a read error. This rearrangement joins TRBV29-1 to TRBJ2-5, with D tentatively TRBD2 (5 bases). Germline V gene data show CDR1 as SQVTM and CDR2 as ANQGSEA. The CDR3 spans 12 residues. The CDR3 sequence is CSVTGFQETRYF. CDR3 sequence (DNA): TGCAGCGTTACGGGATTCCAAGAGACCCGGTACTTC.

This chain links TRBV30 with TRBJ1-6, with 7 positions matching TRBD1. CDR3 length: 15 amino acids. Germline loops: CDR1 GTSNPN, CDR2 SVGIG (reference sequence). The V segment lost 2 bases and the J segment 10 bases; nucleotides outside the gene matches: 11. CDR3 sequence: CAWSPHRGSGSPLHF. CDR3 coding DNA: TGTGCCTGGAGTCCCCACAGGGGAAGTGGGTCACCCCTCCACTTT.